This TCR beta chain appears in the sequencing data of a study of T cells in narcolepsy. Study findings and constraints: Reportedly, autoreactive clonotypes were serially detected in patients' blood but not controls'. Same-patient CSF and blood CD4+ T cell clonotypes included HCRT-specific and TRIB2-specific autoreactive ones. In some patient and control memory CD4+ samples, autoreactive clones were absent.

As concerns this clone: Its antigen is unidentified.

Method: immunoSEQ multiplex PCR; TCRdb's copy keeps in-frame clones and lacks some. Of some 25,000 clones detected, roughly 83% appear once; the ten largest clones hold roughly 0.7%. Germline CDR1 is MNHEY and CDR2 is SMNVEV (reference sequence). V lost 5 bases and J lost 2, with 10 bases in between. The CDR3 is made up of 14 amino acids. The sequence came from a human donor with narcolepsy. The specimen was CD45RA- memory CD4+ T cells from PBMCs. J is TRBJ1-5 and V is TRBV27; D gene ambiguous. CDR3 nucleotide sequence: TGTGCCAGCAGTCGACTCAGTGGCAATCAGCCCCAGCATTTT. Its translation: CASSRLSGNQPQHF.